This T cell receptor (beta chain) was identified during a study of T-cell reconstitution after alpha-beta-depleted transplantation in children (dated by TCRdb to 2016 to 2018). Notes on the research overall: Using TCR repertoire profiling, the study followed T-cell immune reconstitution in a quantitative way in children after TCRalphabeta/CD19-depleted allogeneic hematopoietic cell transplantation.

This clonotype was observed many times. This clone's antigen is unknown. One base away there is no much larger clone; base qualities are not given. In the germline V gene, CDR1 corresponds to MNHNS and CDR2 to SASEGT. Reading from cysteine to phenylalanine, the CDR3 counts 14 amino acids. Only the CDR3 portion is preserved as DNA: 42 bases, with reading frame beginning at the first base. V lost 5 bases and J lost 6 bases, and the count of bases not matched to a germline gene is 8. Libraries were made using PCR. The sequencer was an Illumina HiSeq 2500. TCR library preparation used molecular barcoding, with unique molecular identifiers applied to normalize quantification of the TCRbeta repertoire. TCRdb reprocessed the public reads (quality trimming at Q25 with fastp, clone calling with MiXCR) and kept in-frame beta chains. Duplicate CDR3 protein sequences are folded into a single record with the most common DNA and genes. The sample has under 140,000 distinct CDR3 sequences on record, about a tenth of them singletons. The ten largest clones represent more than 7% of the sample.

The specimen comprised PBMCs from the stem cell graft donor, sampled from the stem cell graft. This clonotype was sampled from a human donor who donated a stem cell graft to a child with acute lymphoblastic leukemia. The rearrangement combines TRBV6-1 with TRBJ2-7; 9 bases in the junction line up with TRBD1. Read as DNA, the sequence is TGTGCCAGCAGTCAAAATACAGGGGGCGGCGAGCAGTACTTC. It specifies CASSQNTGGGEQYF.